A single sample is the source of the 10 T cell receptor beta chains below, sequenced in a study of Tregs in tolerant kidney transplant recipients. This table comes from immunoSEQ multiplex PCR, and its TCRdb copy is limited to in-frame clones, with some not included. The sample contains over 50,000 clones, more than 70% of which appear only once. Source material: CD4+ T cells from blood. The origin of the receptors is a human donor in good health.

This sequence joins TRBV5-1 and TRBJ1-1; D unclear. V was pared by 2 bases and J by 2 bases, with 7 bases between. The germline gives CDR1 SGHRS, CDR2 YFSETQ. The length of the CDR3 is 13 residues. CDR3 protein: CASSFPPNTEAFF. For the CDR3, the DNA is TGCGCCAGCAGCTTCCCCCCTAACACTGAAGCTTTCTTT.

The chain combines TRBV18 with TRBJ1-2; D unresolved. The germline V and J ends were trimmed by 0 bases and 2 bases, with 7 bases remaining between them. CDR1 is KGHSH and CDR2 is LQKENI in the germline V gene. The CDR3 is 14 residues long. The CDR3 bases are TGTGCCAGCTCACCACCGAAAGGAAACTATGGCTACACCTTC. It yields the protein CASSPPKGNYGYTF. The variable domain in full, completed from reference TRBV18 and TRBJ1-2, reads NAGVMQNPRHLVRRRGQEARLRCSPMKGHSHVYWYRQLPEEGLKFMVYLQKENIIDESGMPKERFSAEFPKEGPSILRIQQVVRGDSAAYFCASSPPKGNYGYTFGSGTRLTVV.

The chain is built from TRBV11-3 and TRBJ2-7, with D tentatively TRBD2 (6 bases). Germline V lookup: CDR1 SGHNT, CDR2 YENEEA. V lost 3 bases, J lost 1 base, and 16 bases lay in between. This CDR3 spans 16 amino acids. The CDR3 here is CASSFRFFGTSYEQYF. The CDR3 DNA sequence: TGTGCCAGCAGCTTCCGATTCTTCGGGACTTCCTACGAGCAGTACTTC.

The V gene is TRBV4-1, the J gene TRBJ2-7, with 9 positions matching TRBD1. The CDR3 length is 15 residues. Per germline, CDR1 MGHRA and CDR2 YSYEKL. The ends lost 4 bases at V and 1 base at J; junction bases unmatched: 5. This chain's CDR3 is CASSLRDRESYEQYF. CDR3 nucleotide sequence: TGCGCCAGCAGCCTCCGGGACAGGGAGTCCTACGAGCAGTACTTC.

The V and J genes are TRBV4-3 and TRBJ1-6; D call uncertain. Trimming took 0 bases from V and 4 from J, leaving 7 bases between them. CDR1 and CDR2 (germline): LGHNA, YSLEER. This CDR3 has 15 amino acids. The CDR3 here is CASSQEPVYNSPLHF. The CDR3 nucleotides are TGCGCCAGCAGCCAAGAACCGGTTTATAATTCACCCCTCCACTTT.

The V gene is TRBV5-6, the J gene TRBJ1-2; D perhaps matches TRBD1 (5 bases). From germline, CDR1 is SGHDT and CDR2 YYEEEE. The CDR3 is made up of 15 amino acids. Trimming removed 0 bases from V and 8 bases from J, with 17 bases in between. In nucleotides, the CDR3 is TGTGCCAGCAGCTTGGGGCGAGAGGGGCAACTGGGCTACACCTTC. Translating it yields CASSLGREGQLGYTF.

In the case of this clone: A single base is all that separates this from a far larger clone, so a read error is likely. V gene TRBV11-3 combines with J gene TRBJ1-1; a weak D match, TRBD1 (5 bases). Trimming removed 6 bases at V and 3 bases at J, with 14 bases between. There are 14 residues in the CDR3. Germline CDR1 and CDR2: SGHNT and YENEEA. CDR3 coding DNA: TGTGCCAGCAGTGAAGCGGGGGAGTACACTGAAGCTTTCTTT. The encoded protein is CASSEAGEYTEAFF.

This chain links TRBV10-3 with TRBJ1-2, with unresolved D. This CDR3 is 13 amino acids long. Germline V gives CDR1 ENHRY, CDR2 SYGVKD. The ends were cut back, 10 bases at V and 2 bases at J, with 14 bases in the middle. The DNA for the CDR3 is TGTGCCACCGAGCCTAGCCTCAACTATGGCTACACCTTC. This gives the protein CATEPSLNYGYTF.

The V call is TRBV14, the J call TRBJ2-7; D gene unclear. Germline CDR1 reads SGHDN; CDR2 reads FVKESK. This CDR3 is 11 amino acids long. Trimming left V 4 bases short and J 9 bases short, with 10 bases between. The CDR3 DNA reads as TGTGCCAGCAGCCCCGGGCCGGTGCAGTACTTC. Translating it yields CASSPGPVQYF.

The V and J genes are TRBV14 and TRBJ2-3; D is unclear. Deletions cut 2 bases from V and 0 bases from J, with 6 bases between. The CDR3 has 14 amino acids. Per germline, CDR1 SGHDN and CDR2 FVKESK. Written as DNA, the CDR3 is TGTGCCAGCAGCCAACTAGGGAGCACAGATACGCAGTATTTT. Residues: CASSQLGSTDTQYF.